A single sample gave rise to the 2 T cell receptor beta chains below, sequenced in a study of cytomegalovirus exposure and HLA in healthy donors. Vbeta (60) and Jbeta (13) primers were used in the PCR. TCRdb keeps only in-frame clones here, not all; method: immunoSEQ multiplex PCR. Counted here are 200,000 or so clones, 75% to 85% occurring once; the ten biggest clones make up 2.5% to 3.5%. The sequencing input was PBMCs. The source of these receptors is a woman in her thirties or forties in good health and CMV-seronegative.

The J gene is TRBJ2-7, the V gene TRBV4-1, with 11 bases aligning to TRBD2. Per the germline V gene, CDR1 is MGHRA and CDR2 is YSYEKL. This CDR3 has 16 residues. Germline trimming cut 4 bases from V and 2 bases from J; bases unmatched to any gene: 7. CDR3 sequence: CASSPLGTSGPYEQYF. CDR3 bases: TGCGCCAGCAGCCCCCTGGGGACTAGCGGCCCCTACGAGCAGTACTTC.

This chain uses TRBV10-1 with TRBJ2-7; 11 positions match TRBD2. From germline, CDR1 is WNHNN and CDR2 SYGVQD (reference sequence). This CDR3 contains 13 residues. V lost 6 bases and J lost 4; bases outside the gene matches: 2. CDR3 nucleotide sequence: TGCGCCAGCAGGAGACTAGCGGGGTACGAGCAGTACTTC. This codes for CASRRLAGYEQYF.